Sequencing of this T cell receptor (beta chain) was carried out in a study of T cells in Graves' hyperthyroidism and ophthalmopathy. The germline V and J ends were trimmed by 1 base and 1 base, with 13 bases remaining between them. The CDR3 runs to 16 residues. Germline V gives CDR1 SGHVS, CDR2 FNYEAQ. What was amplified from RNA transcripts were TCR beta CDR3 regions. The HTBI set primed first-round TCR CDR3 RT-PCR. TCRdb independently ran MiXCR on the multiplex PCR reads; one entry per CDR3 protein. The sample lists 700,000 to 850,000 distinct CDR3 sequences, 30% to 40% occurring once. The sample was blood. This TCR was sampled from a woman between 40 and 50 years old with Graves' hyperthyroidism. This rearrangement joins TRBV7-6 to TRBJ2-5; D is possibly TRBD2 (7 bases). The CDR3: CASSLGGGPFQETQYF. CDR3 DNA: TGTGCCAGCAGCTTAGGGGGGGGCCCCTTCCAAGAGACCCAGTACTTC.